What follows describes a single T cell receptor beta chain. What it binds is not known. TCRdb re-analyzed the 5' RACE reads; it lists each CDR3 protein once, without DNA. The sample holds over 150,000 distinct CDR3 sequences. The data are from a study of T cells expressing NK-cell markers. Across the whole study: Repertoires of TCR beta were obtained from T cells sorted as CD3+CD56+NKG2C+, CD3+CD56+NKG2C- and CD3+CD56-NKG2C+. One of the eight sequenced donors was seronegative, whereas the other seven were HCMV-seropositive. Whole-study findings and limits: Dominant NKG2C+ clonotypes made up roughly 1.0-7.5% of CD8+ T cells in a handful of donors.

The TCR originated in a man between 18 and 69 years old in good health. Sample: blood T cells: a sorted CD56 or NKG2C T cell subset, CD4+ or CD8+ T cells, or bulk PBMC T cells (not recorded which).

CDR3 sequence reads: CASSYGGGLETQYF. V usage is TRBV5-4 and J usage is TRBJ2-5; the D call of TRBD2 rests on TCRdb alone, since no DNA is present to check it. This CDR3 region has 14 residues. Germline V gene lookup returns CDR1 SGHNT and CDR2 YYREEE (reference sequence).